One and the same sample provided the 31 T cell receptor beta chains below, sequenced in a study of shared clonotypes between healthy human individuals. CD45RO-negative cells were positively selected for CCR7, leaving out terminally differentiated effector memory CD45RA+ cells. The data were produced by immunoSEQ multiplex PCR, yet TCRdb's version contains in-frame clones alone and is incomplete. The data contain some 2 million clones, approximately 94% of them seen just once; the ten biggest clones take up 0.85% to 1.2%. Input material: naive CD8+ T cells sorted from blood. The receptors were gathered from a man aged 18 to 29 in good health.

The chain carries TRBV5-1 and TRBJ2-1; 8 positions match TRBD2. Per the germline V gene, CDR1 is SGHRS and CDR2 is YFSETQ. This CDR3 is built from 16 residues. Trimming took 5 bases from V and 5 from J; bases not matched to a gene: 12. The CDR3 protein is CASRKEGGLVNNEQFF. CDR3 bases: TGCGCCAGCAGGAAGGAGGGGGGACTAGTAAACAATGAGCAGTTCTTC.

The chain couples TRBV29-1 to TRBJ2-5; 8 positions match TRBD1. CDR3 length: 12 residues. From germline, CDR1 is SQVTM and CDR2 ANQGSEA. Germline trimming cut 5 bases from V and 4 bases from J; bases unmatched to any gene: 3. DNA for the CDR3: TGCAGCGTTCCGGGACAGGTAGAGACCCAGTACTTC. Translated: CSVPGQVETQYF.

This clone was observed once. Other DNA sequences of this sample code for an identical CDR3. The genes are TRBV7-9 and TRBJ2-5; a weak D match, TRBD1 (6 bases). Between the trimmed V and J ends, which lost 4 bases and 3 bases, there was a span of 12 bases. Germline values: CDR1 SEHNR, CDR2 FQNEAQ (reference sequence). The CDR3 is 14 amino acids. CDR3 nucleotide sequence: TGTGCCAGCAGCTCTTCCGGGACAAAAGAGACCCAGTACTTC. This codes for CASSSSGTKETQYF.

The V and J genes are TRBV28 and TRBJ2-7; possibly TRBD1 for D (7 bases). In germline, CDR1 is MDHEN, CDR2 SYDVKM. The V and J ends lost 3 bases and 3 bases respectively, with 24 bases between them. There are 18 residues in the CDR3. Here the CDR3 reads CASSFKILQGTVYYEQYF. In nucleotides, the CDR3 is TGTGCCAGCAGTTTCAAGATCTTACAGGGGACTGTTTACTACGAGCAGTACTTC. Full variable domain (missing parts from reference TRBV28 and TRBJ2-7): DVKVTQSSRYLVKRTGEKVFLECVQDMDHENMFWYRQDPGLGLRLIYFSYDVKMKEKGDIPEGYSVSREKKERFSLILESASTNQTSMYLCASSFKILQGTVYYEQYFGPGTRLTVT.

V usage is TRBV27 and J usage is TRBJ2-5, with D tentatively TRBD2 (5 bases). The DNA end favors TRBJ2-7, so the J call may be wrong. The length of the CDR3 is 13 residues. CDR1 is MNHEY and CDR2 is SMNVEV in the germline V gene (reference sequence). The CDR3 here is CASSFGVRSEQYF. The CDR3 bases are TGTGCCAGCAGTTTCGGGGTTAGGTCCGAGCAGTACTTC.

The chain uses TRBV4-1 and TRBJ2-1; D gene unclear. Germline CDR1 reads MGHRA; CDR2 reads YSYEKL. The ends were cut back, 1 base at V and 6 bases at J, with 10 bases in the middle. CDR3 length: 14 amino acids. CDR3 loop: CASSQAGFPNEQFF. The CDR3 DNA reads as TGCGCCAGCAGCCAAGCCGGATTCCCCAATGAGCAGTTCTTC.

The rearrangement uses TRBV4-1 and TRBJ2-5; TRBD1 is a possible D gene (6 bases). V was clipped by 0 bases and J by 5 bases, with 13 bases between them. The CDR3 runs 15 residues. CDR1 is MGHRA, CDR2 YSYEKL, per germline. The CDR3 DNA reads TGCGCCAGCAGCCAAGATGACGGACAGTTGGAGACCCAGTACTTC. Protein: CASSQDDGQLETQYF.

This rearrangement joins TRBV5-1 to TRBJ2-5, with D maybe TRBD2 (6 bases). Germline-derived CDR1 and CDR2 are SGHRS and YFSETQ. The CDR3 spans 15 residues. V lost 1 base to trimming and J lost 3 bases, with 13 bases between them. CDR3 region: CASSLTGGDKETQYF. DNA of the CDR3: TGCGCCAGCAGCTTGACAGGCGGGGATAAAGAGACCCAGTACTTC.

The V and J genes are TRBV6-1 and TRBJ2-3; no clear D. V lost 4 bases and J 2 bases, leaving 10 bases between the germline ends. The CDR3 spans 14 residues. Germline V gene lookup returns CDR1 MNHNS and CDR2 SASEGT. The DNA for the CDR3 is TGTGCCAGCAGTGTACACTCCCTCACAGATACGCAGTATTTT. Translation gives CASSVHSLTDTQYF.

The chain carries TRBV6-1 and TRBJ1-2; 8 bases are shared with TRBD1. Germline values: CDR1 MNHNS, CDR2 SASEGT. Trimming removed 7 bases from V and 4 bases from J; junction bases left unmatched: 8. This CDR3 comprises 14 residues. CDR3 loop: CASTWGTGLYGYTF. The CDR3 coding sequence is TGTGCCAGCACCTGGGGGACAGGCCTCTATGGCTACACCTTC.

The sample holds one count of this clone. V usage is TRBV7-9 and J usage is TRBJ1-4, with D unclear. The CDR3 has 17 amino acids. The V gene lost 4 bases and the J gene lost 2 bases, with 17 bases spanning the gap. Germline V lookup: CDR1 SEHNR, CDR2 FQNEAQ (reference sequence). In nucleotides, the CDR3 is TGTGCCAGCAGCTCTTTGACTAGCGGGAAGACTAATGAAAAACTGTTTTTT. Protein sequence: CASSSLTSGKTNEKLFF.

The J gene is TRBJ2-3, the V gene TRBV5-1, with D possibly called TRBD1 or TRBD2 (5 bases each). The ends were cut back, 0 bases at V and 6 bases at J, with 14 bases in the middle. The germline CDR1 and CDR2 sequences are SGHRS and YFSETQ. This CDR3 region has 15 residues. The CDR3 spells CASSLAGRLVDTQYF. In nucleotides, the CDR3 is TGCGCCAGCAGCTTGGCGGGACGGTTGGTCGATACGCAGTATTTT.

The chain recombines TRBV7-9 with TRBJ1-1; 7 bases match TRBD1. The V gene end was trimmed by 3 bases and the J gene end by 11 bases; junction bases not matched to a gene: 12. The germline CDR1 and CDR2 sequences are SEHNR and FQNEAQ (reference sequence). This CDR3 comprises 14 residues. Here the CDR3 reads CASSFDRERPGAFF. In DNA, the CDR3 is TGTGCCAGCAGCTTTGACAGGGAACGACCCGGGGCTTTCTTT.

The rearrangement joins TRBV11-2 to TRBJ1-4; 10 nucleotides align to TRBD1. The CDR3 runs 15 residues. Per the germline V gene, CDR1 is SGHAT and CDR2 is FQNNGV. V shed 4 bases and J 5 bases; nucleotides not matched to a gene: 4. The chain's CDR3 is CASSSRDRGNEKLFF. In DNA, the CDR3 is TGTGCCAGCAGCTCAAGGGACAGGGGAAATGAAAAACTGTTTTTT.

This clone was counted once. The rearrangement uses TRBV2 and TRBJ1-1; a weak D match, TRBD1 (5 bases). V dropped 9 bases and J dropped 3 bases, with 17 bases sitting between them. Germline CDR1 is SNHLY and CDR2 is FYNNEI. The length of the CDR3 is 14 residues. The CDR3 DNA follows: TGTGCCAGGGAATTACAGGAGCGGGACACTGAAGCTTTCTTT. It encodes CARELQERDTEAFF.

The V call is TRBV6-5, the J call TRBJ1-1, with D hard to call. Germline V CDR1 and CDR2: MNHEY, SVGAGI. V was clipped by 4 bases and J by 1 base, with 13 bases between them. The CDR3 runs 15 residues. For the CDR3, the DNA is TGTGCCAGCAGTTTGGGAGCTCTCCAGAACACTGAAGCTTTCTTT. Translating it yields CASSLGALQNTEAFF.

CDR3 sequence reads: CASSLMAFGLAEAFF. Written as DNA, the CDR3 is TGTGCCAGCAGCTTAATGGCATTCGGGCTGGCTGAAGCTTTCTTT. This rearrangement joins TRBV7-9 to TRBJ1-1; no clear D gene. V lost 2 bases to trimming and J lost 6 bases, with 16 bases between them. Germline V gene sequence: CDR1 SEHNR, CDR2 FQNEAQ (reference sequence). The CDR3 has 15 amino acids.

The V and J genes are TRBV15 and TRBJ2-3, with 7 bases aligning to TRBD1. The J segment lost 2 bases and the V segment lost 5 bases, leaving 7 bases of the junction unmatched. CDR3 length equals 15 residues. Looked up from germline, CDR1 is LNHNV and CDR2 is YYDKDF (reference sequence). CDR3 region: CATSGRTGTTDTQYF. CDR3 coding DNA: TGTGCCACCAGCGGCCGGACAGGTACCACAGATACGCAGTATTTT.

This chain connects TRBV6-1 to TRBJ1-1; 7 bases agree with TRBD1. Unmatched junction bases numbered 7, after V lost 3 bases and J lost 0 bases. CDR1 is MNHNS, CDR2 SASEGT, per germline. CDR3 size: 16 residues. Here the CDR3 DNA reads TGTGCCAGCAGTGACGGGACAGCGCTTATGAACACTGAAGCTTTCTTT. Its translation is CASSDGTALMNTEAFF.

The rearrangement uses TRBV9 and TRBJ2-3, with a tentative D call TRBD1 (6 bases). V lost 1 base, J lost 1 base, and 7 bases lay in between. CDR1 and CDR2 (germline): SGDLS, YYNGEE. The CDR3 has 14 amino acids. CDR3 region: CASSVKGGTDTQYF. In DNA form, the CDR3 reads TGTGCCAGCAGCGTAAAGGGGGGCACAGATACGCAGTATTTT.

CDR3 loop: CASSQGNGAFYEQYF. CDR3 coding DNA: TGCGCCAGCAGCCAGGGAAATGGGGCATTCTACGAGCAGTACTTC. V and J are TRBV4-1 and TRBJ2-7; the D gene is possibly TRBD1 (5 bases). Trimming took off 3 bases at V and 3 bases at J, with 15 bases between the two ends. The CDR3 spans 15 residues. Per the germline V gene, CDR1 is MGHRA and CDR2 is YSYEKL.

V and J are TRBV27 and TRBJ2-1, with D tentatively TRBD1 (6 bases). The germline V gene has CDR1 MNHEY and CDR2 SMNVEV (reference sequence). The CDR3 runs to 12 residues. Trimming pared 2 bases from V and 12 bases from J, leaving 11 bases between. CDR3 DNA sequence: TGTGCCAGCAGTTTAACAGGGTGGGTGCAGTTCTTC. It yields the protein CASSLTGWVQFF.

This chain uses TRBV28 with TRBJ1-1; tentative D call: TRBD1 (6 bases). The CDR3 spans 14 residues. CDR1 MDHEN and CDR2 SYDVKM come from the germline V gene. Trimming shortened V by 2 bases and J by 10 bases, and 17 bases separated the two germline ends. CDR3 in amino acids: CASSLPLTGLGAFF. The DNA for the CDR3 is TGTGCCAGCAGTTTACCACTAACAGGGTTGGGAGCTTTCTTT.

The genes are TRBV6-5 and TRBJ2-1, with a tentative D call TRBD1 (6 bases). V lost 4 bases, J lost 4 bases, and 17 bases lay in between. The CDR3 extends over 16 amino acids. Germline values: CDR1 MNHEY, CDR2 SVGAGI. CDR3 sequence: CASSLGQTPNYNEQFF. The CDR3 bases are TGTGCCAGCAGTTTAGGACAGACCCCAAATTACAATGAGCAGTTCTTC.

V is TRBV4-1 and J is TRBJ1-4; 7 bases fit TRBD1. Germline V gives CDR1 MGHRA, CDR2 YSYEKL. The CDR3 runs to 15 residues. V dropped 0 bases and J dropped 4; count of bases not matched to a gene: 2. The CDR3 DNA follows: TGCGCCAGCAGCCAAGAGGGACAGATTAATGAAAAACTGTTTTTT. The encoded protein is CASSQEGQINEKLFF.

The V gene is TRBV5-6, the J gene TRBJ1-6; D is perhaps TRBD1 (5 bases). Trimming removed 4 bases from V and 0 bases from J, with 14 bases in between. The CDR3 covers 17 residues. CDR1 is SGHDT and CDR2 is YYEEEE in the germline V gene. The CDR3 coding sequence is TGTGCCAGCAGCCCCTGGGACGGGAGCTCCTATAATTCACCCCTCCACTTT. Translation: CASSPWDGSSYNSPLHF.

The chain employs TRBV7-8 and TRBJ1-6; D call uncertain. The V gene lost 1 base and the J gene lost 9 bases, with 10 bases spanning the gap. The CDR3 is 14 residues long. CDR1 is SGHVS, CDR2 FQNEAQ, per germline. Written as DNA, the CDR3 is TGTGCCAGCAGCTTAGTGCCGGGTAGTTCACCCCTCCACTTT. Amino acids: CASSLVPGSSPLHF.

J is TRBJ1-1 and V is TRBV7-9; possible D gene TRBD1, 6 bases. The germline V gene encodes CDR1 SEHNR and CDR2 FQNEAQ (reference sequence). CDR3 length: 13 amino acids. V shed 3 bases and J shed 6 bases, with 11 bases lying between them. Here the CDR3 reads CASSFYREAEAFF. Written as DNA, the CDR3 is TGTGCCAGCAGCTTTTACAGGGAAGCTGAAGCTTTCTTT.

This chain links TRBV9 with TRBJ2-4; D may correspond to TRBD1 or TRBD2 (5 bases each). From germline, CDR1 is SGDLS and CDR2 YYNGEE. This CDR3 has 13 residues. The V and J ends lost 3 bases and 6 bases respectively, with 10 bases between them. In DNA, the CDR3 is TGTGCCAGCAGCGCCGGGACCTCAAACATTCAGTACTTC. This translates into CASSAGTSNIQYF.

The J gene is TRBJ2-7, the V gene TRBV13, with 9 bases identical to TRBD2. The length of the CDR3 is 16 residues. CDR1 and CDR2 from the germline V gene are PRHDT and FYEKMQ (reference sequence). Trimming removed 4 bases from V and 1 base from J; junction bases left unmatched: 8. CDR3 in amino acids: CASSSQTSGGSYEQYF. CDR3 in DNA: TGTGCCAGCAGCTCCCAGACTAGCGGAGGGTCCTACGAGCAGTACTTC.

Remarks on this clone: Other DNA sequences in this sample translate to the same CDR3. The rearrangement uses TRBV7-8 and TRBJ2-1, with D perhaps TRBD2 (5 bases). The V gene's germline CDR1 is SGHVS and CDR2 FQNEAQ. This CDR3 contains 13 residues. The V end was cut by 3 bases, the J end by 2 bases, with 5 bases between. This CDR3 is CASSLGAYNEQFF. CDR3 DNA sequence: TGTGCCAGCAGCTTGGGAGCCTACAATGAGCAGTTCTTC.